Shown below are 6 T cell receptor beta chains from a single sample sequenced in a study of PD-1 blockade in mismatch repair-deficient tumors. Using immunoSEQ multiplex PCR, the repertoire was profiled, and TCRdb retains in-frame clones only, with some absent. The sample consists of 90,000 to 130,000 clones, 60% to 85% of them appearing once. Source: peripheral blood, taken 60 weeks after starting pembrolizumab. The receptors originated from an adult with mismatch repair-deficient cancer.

This chain's CDR3 is CAWSSGVGGPAFF. CDR3 DNA: TGTGCCTGGAGTTCGGGGGTCGGAGGTCCAGCTTTCTTT. The chain links TRBV30 to TRBJ1-1; maybe TRBD1 (5 bases). Germline V gene sequence: CDR1 GTSNPN, CDR2 SVGIG (reference sequence). Trimming left V 2 bases short and J 10 bases short, with 17 bases between. This CDR3 has 13 residues.

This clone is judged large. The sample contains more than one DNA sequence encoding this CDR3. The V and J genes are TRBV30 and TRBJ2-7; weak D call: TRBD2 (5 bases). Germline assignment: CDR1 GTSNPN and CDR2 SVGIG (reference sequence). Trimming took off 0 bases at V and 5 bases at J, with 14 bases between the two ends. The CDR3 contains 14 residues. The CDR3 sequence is CAWSVLGRADEQYF. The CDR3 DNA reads TGTGCCTGGAGTGTACTAGGTCGGGCCGACGAGCAGTACTTC. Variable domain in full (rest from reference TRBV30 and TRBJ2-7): SQTIHQWPATLVQPVGSPLSLECTVEGTSNPNLYWYRQAAGRGLQLLFYSVGIGQISSEVPQNLSASRPQDRQFILSSKKLLLSDSGFYLCAWSVLGRADEQYFGPGTRLTVT.

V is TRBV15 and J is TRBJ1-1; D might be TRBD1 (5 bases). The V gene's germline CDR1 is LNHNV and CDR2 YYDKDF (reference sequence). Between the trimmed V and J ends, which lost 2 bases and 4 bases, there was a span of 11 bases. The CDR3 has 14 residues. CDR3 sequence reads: CATSRQGDGTEAFF. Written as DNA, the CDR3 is TGTGCCACCAGCAGACAGGGAGACGGCACTGAAGCTTTCTTT.

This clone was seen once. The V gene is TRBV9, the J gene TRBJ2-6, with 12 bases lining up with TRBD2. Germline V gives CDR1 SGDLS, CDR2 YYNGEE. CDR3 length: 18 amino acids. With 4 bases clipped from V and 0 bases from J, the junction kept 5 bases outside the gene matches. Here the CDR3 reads CASSPPSGRASGANVLTF. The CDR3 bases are TGTGCCAGCAGCCCTCCTAGCGGGAGGGCCTCTGGGGCCAACGTCCTGACTTTC.

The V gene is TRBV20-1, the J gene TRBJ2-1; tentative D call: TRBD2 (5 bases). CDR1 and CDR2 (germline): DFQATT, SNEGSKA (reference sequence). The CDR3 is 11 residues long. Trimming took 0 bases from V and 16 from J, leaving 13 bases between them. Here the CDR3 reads CSARDRASTFF. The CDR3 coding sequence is TGCAGTGCTAGAGATCGGGCTAGCACCTTCTTC.

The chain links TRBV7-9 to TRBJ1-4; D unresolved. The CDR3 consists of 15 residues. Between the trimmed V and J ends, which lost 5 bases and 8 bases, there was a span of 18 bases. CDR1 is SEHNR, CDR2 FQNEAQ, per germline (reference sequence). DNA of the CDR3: TGTGCCAGCAGCCGGGATAGTTTAATCGGGGAAAAACTGTTTTTT. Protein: CASSRDSLIGEKLFF.